The clone carrying this TCR beta chain was observed a single time. At one end the junction does not follow the germline gene, possibly because of a read error. This entry is derived from a study of T cell changes during pregnancy in multiple sclerosis. Germline V gives CDR1 SNHLY, CDR2 FYNNEI. The CDR3 covers 14 residues. Generated by immunoSEQ multiplex PCR, the TCRdb table keeps only in-frame clones and is missing some. Here the sample spans fewer than 65,000 clones, roughly 95% being singletons. The clonotype comes from a female donor with multiple sclerosis, enrolled in a pregnancy study. The chain uses TRBV2 and TRBJ2-5; weak D call: TRBD2 (6 bases). The sequenced sample was CD4+ T cells from peripheral blood mononuclear cells, obtained in the third trimester of pregnancy. The chain's CDR3 is CASSDLSGQGTQYF. In nucleotides, the CDR3 is TGTGCCAGCAGTGATCTTAGCGGCCAAGGGACCCAGTACTTC.